This T cell receptor beta chain was observed in a study of blood T cell repertoires in COVID-19. Losses at the gene ends were 4 bases for V and 1 base for J; bases not matched to a gene: 2. The CDR3 is 15 amino acids. Germline CDR1 is LGHNA and CDR2 is YNFKEQ. TCRdb's copy holds only in-frame clones and misses some; the assay was immunoSEQ multiplex PCR. This table holds 200,000 to 250,000 clones, approximately 88% found once. In assigning cohorts, the study relied on participant-reported clinical history. V is TRBV4-2 and J is TRBJ2-3, with TRBD2 matching over 10 bases. This TCR came from a woman in her 30s who had been exposed to COVID-19. Sequencing was performed on PBMCs or T cells enriched from blood (not recorded which). The CDR3 DNA sequence: TGTGCCAGCAGCCCGAGCGGGGGGGGCACAGATACGCAGTATTTT. It codes for CASSPSGGGTDTQYF.